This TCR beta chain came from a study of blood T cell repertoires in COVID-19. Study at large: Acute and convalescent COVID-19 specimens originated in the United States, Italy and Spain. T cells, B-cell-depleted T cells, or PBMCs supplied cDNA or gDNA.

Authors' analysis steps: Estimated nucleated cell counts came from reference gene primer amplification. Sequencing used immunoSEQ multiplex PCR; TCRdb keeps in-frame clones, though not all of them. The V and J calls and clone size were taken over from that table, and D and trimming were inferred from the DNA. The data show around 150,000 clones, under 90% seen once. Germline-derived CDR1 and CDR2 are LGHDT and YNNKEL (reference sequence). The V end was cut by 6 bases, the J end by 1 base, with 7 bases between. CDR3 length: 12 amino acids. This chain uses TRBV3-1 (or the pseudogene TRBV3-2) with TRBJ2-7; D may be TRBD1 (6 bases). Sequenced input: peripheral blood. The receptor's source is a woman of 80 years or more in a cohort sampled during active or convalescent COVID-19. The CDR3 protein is CASRGASYEQYF. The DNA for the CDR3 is TGTGCCAGCAGGGGGGCATCCTACGAGCAGTACTTC.